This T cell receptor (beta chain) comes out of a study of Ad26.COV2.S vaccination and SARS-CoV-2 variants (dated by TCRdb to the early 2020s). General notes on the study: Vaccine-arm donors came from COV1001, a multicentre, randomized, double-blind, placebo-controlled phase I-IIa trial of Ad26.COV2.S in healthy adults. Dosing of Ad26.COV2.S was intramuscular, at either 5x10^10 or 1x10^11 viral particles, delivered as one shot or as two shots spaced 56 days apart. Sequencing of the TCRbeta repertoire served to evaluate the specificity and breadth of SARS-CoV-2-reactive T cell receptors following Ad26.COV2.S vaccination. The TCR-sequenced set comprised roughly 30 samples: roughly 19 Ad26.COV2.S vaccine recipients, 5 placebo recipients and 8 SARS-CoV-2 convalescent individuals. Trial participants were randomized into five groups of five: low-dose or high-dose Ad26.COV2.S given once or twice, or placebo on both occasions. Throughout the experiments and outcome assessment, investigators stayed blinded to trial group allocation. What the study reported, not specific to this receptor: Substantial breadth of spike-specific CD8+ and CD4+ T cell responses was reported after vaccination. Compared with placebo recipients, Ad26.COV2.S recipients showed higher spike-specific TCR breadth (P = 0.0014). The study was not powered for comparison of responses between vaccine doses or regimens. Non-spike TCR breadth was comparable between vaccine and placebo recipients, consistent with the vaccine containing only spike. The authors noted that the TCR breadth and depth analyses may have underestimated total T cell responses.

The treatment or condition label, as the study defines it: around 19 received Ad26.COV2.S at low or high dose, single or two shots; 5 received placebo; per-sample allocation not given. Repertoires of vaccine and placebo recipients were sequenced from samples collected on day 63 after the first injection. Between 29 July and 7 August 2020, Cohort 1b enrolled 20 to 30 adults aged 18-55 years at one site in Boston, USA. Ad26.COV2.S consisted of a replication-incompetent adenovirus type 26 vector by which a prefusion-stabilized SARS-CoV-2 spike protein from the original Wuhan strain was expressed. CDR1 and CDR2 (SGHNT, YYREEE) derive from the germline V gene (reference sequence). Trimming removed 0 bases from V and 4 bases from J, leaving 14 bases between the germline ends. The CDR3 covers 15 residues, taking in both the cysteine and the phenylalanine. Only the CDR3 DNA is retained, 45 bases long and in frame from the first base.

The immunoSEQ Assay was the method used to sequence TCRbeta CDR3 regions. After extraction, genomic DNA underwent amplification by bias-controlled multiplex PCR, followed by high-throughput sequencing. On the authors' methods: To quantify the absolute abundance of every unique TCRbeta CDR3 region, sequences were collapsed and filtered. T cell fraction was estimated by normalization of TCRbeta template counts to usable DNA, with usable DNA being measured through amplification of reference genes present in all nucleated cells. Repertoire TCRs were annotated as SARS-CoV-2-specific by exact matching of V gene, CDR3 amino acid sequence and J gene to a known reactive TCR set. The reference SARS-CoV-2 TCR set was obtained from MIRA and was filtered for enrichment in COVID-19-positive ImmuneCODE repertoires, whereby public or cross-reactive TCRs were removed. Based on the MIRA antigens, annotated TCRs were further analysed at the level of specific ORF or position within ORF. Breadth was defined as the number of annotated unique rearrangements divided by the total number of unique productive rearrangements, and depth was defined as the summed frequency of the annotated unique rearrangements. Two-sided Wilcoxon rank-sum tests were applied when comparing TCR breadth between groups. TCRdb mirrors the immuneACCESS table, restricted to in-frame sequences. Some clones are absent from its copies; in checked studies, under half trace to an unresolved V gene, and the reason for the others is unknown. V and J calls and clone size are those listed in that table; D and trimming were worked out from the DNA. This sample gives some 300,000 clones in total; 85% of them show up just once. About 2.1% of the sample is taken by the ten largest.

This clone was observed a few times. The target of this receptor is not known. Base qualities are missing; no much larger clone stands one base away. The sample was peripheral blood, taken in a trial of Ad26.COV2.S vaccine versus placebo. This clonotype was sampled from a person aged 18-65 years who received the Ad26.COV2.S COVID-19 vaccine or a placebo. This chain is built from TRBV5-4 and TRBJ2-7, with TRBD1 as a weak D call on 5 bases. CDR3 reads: CASSLGAGLGYEQYF. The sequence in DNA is TGTGCCAGCAGCTTGGGCGCAGGGTTGGGGTACGAGCAGTACTTC. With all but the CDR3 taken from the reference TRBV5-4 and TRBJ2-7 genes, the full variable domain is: ETGVTQSPTHLIKTRGQQVTLRCSSQSGHNTVSWYQQALGQGPQFIFQYYREEENGRGNFPPRFSGLQFPNYSSELNVNALELDDSALYLCASSLGAGLGYEQYFGPGTRLTVT.